This paragraph reports one TCR beta chain. Repertoires were generated with immunoSEQ multiplex PCR, while TCRdb's copy carries only in-frame clones and drops some. Seen here are 100,000 to 150,000 clones, around nine tenths observed once, and the top ten hold around 10%. This sample is drawn from a study of control samples from healthy donors and cancer patients. The germline V gene has CDR1 ENHRY and CDR2 SYGVKD. CDR3 length equals 13 residues. J gave up 7 bases and V 7 bases, and 9 bases lay outside the gene matches. Sequenced input: blood. This rearrangement joins TRBV10-3 to TRBJ1-2; TRBD1 matches 7 bases. This TCR came from a man younger than 45 in good health. The CDR3, as DNA: TGTGCCATCACCGGTGAGGGGGCGCTTGGCTACACCTTC. It codes for CAITGEGALGYTF.